The clone carrying this T cell receptor beta chain has a single count. Profiling relied on immunoSEQ multiplex PCR, and the TCRdb table lists in-frame clones only, not all of them. The sample records about 480,000 clones, 85% to 90% being singletons. The data stem from a study of blood T cell repertoires in COVID-19. On the study more broadly: From T cells, B-cell-depleted T cells, or PBMCs came the material, which was cDNA or gDNA.

The source material was PBMCs or T cells enriched from blood (not recorded which). This clonotype was obtained from a woman aged 40 to 49 who had recovered from COVID-19.

The CDR3 DNA is TGTGCCAGCAGCTTGAAGTGGCAGGTCTCTGGAAACACCATATATTTT. Translating gives CASSLKWQVSGNTIYF. The V call is TRBV7-9, the J call TRBJ1-3; D not certain. The CDR3 is 16 residues long. The V gene's germline CDR1 is SEHNR and CDR2 FQNEAQ (reference sequence). V was trimmed by 3 bases and J by 0 bases, leaving 12 bases between them.